This TCR beta chain was observed in a study of human T cells and chemical hapten exposure. Background on the study: Sensitization employed 2% DPC on about 2 cm by about 2 cm of upper inner arm skin. Study-wide points: Significantly more large CDR3 similarity clusters arose among expanded TCRs than among controls.

CDR1 is SGHRS, CDR2 YFSETQ, per germline. The CDR3 is 18 amino acids. The V and J ends lost 2 bases and 0 bases respectively, with 19 bases between them. Time point in this sample: patch test 3, about 24 weeks after DPC sensitization. Treatment: therapeutic diphenylcyclopropenone sensitization with weekly scalp DPC. People who gave samples had alopecia, were 18 to 70 years old, and were suitable for DPC. This clonotype has only a few counts. Antigen: not known. TCRdb analysed the RACE reads with MiXCR anew, one entry per CDR3 protein. Among over 100,000 distinct CDR3 sequences listed, roughly 12% were seen once.

This material consisted of whole blood, taken in connection with sensitization to the hapten diphenylcyclopropenone (DPC). The TCR sequence derives from a woman aged 45-65 years with alopecia areata. Some clones in this sample may be carry-over from other donors' samples. This chain uses TRBV5-1 with TRBJ2-3, with D possibly TRBD2 on 7 matching bases. The CDR3 DNA reads as TGCGCCAGCAGCTTCTTTCCCAGGGGACTAACTAGCACAGATACGCAGTATTTT. Translation gives CASSFFPRGLTSTDTQYF.